These 30 T cell receptor beta chains were sequenced from one sample in a study of cytomegalovirus exposure and HLA in healthy donors. PCR primers comprised 60 Vbeta and 13 Jbeta primers. Assay: immunoSEQ multiplex PCR; the TCRdb copy retains only in-frame clones and omits some. The sample contains 100,000 to 150,000 clones, 80% to 85% of which appear only once. Sample: PBMCs. The receptors shown here come from a woman in her twenties or thirties in good health and CMV-seronegative.

The V and J genes are TRBV30 and TRBJ1-5; 7 nucleotides line up with TRBD1. The V and J ends lost 3 bases and 3 bases, in that order; junction bases with no gene match: 2. The length of the CDR3 is 13 residues. Germline values: CDR1 GTSNPN, CDR2 SVGIG (reference sequence). CDR3 DNA: TGTGCCTGGAGGGGGACAGTCAATCAGCCCCAGCATTTT. Translating gives CAWRGTVNQPQHF.

The chain uses TRBV7-2 and TRBJ1-1; 8 bases align to TRBD1. The J segment lost 4 bases and the V segment lost 5 bases, leaving 9 bases of the junction unmatched. The CDR3 runs 15 residues. Germline-derived CDR1 and CDR2 are SGHTA and FQGNSA. This CDR3 is CASSPQGQGFTEAFF. CDR3 bases: TGTGCCAGCAGCCCACAAGGACAGGGTTTCACTGAAGCTTTCTTT.

The J gene is TRBJ1-5, the V gene TRBV15, with D tentatively TRBD1 (5 bases). CDR1 is LNHNV and CDR2 is YYDKDF in the germline V gene (reference sequence). The CDR3 extends over 15 amino acids. The V and J ends lost 1 base and 6 bases respectively, with 13 bases between them. The CDR3 coding sequence is TGTGCCACCAGCAGAGTTGACGGGGGGTCTCAGCCCCAGCATTTT. It specifies CATSRVDGGSQPQHF.

The chain recombines TRBV10-1 with TRBJ2-7; tentatively, D is TRBD2 (7 bases). Germline values: CDR1 WNHNN, CDR2 SYGVQD (reference sequence). V gave up 10 bases and J gave up 3 bases, with 22 bases separating them. The CDR3 runs 15 residues. The CDR3 sequence: CAITSTHGGHYEQYF. The CDR3 DNA reads as TGCGCCATCACTTCAACCCACGGGGGGCACTACGAGCAGTACTTC.

The V gene is TRBV7-9, the J gene TRBJ2-7, with TRBD1 matching 10 bases. J was trimmed by 6 bases and V by 5 bases; bases with no gene match: 1. CDR3 length: 12 amino acids. Germline CDR1 and CDR2: SEHNR and FQNEAQ (reference sequence). CDR3 loop: CASSGTGVEQYF. The CDR3, as DNA: TGTGCCAGCAGCGGGACAGGGGTCGAGCAGTACTTC.

This chain uses TRBV4-3 with TRBJ2-1, with D uncertain. Trimming shortened V by 0 bases and J by 7 bases, and 13 bases separated the two germline ends. The CDR3 spans 15 residues. The germline V gene encodes CDR1 LGHNA and CDR2 YSLEER. CDR3 loop: CASSQEVLRRNEQFF. In nucleotides, the CDR3 is TGCGCCAGCAGCCAAGAGGTCCTGAGGCGGAATGAGCAGTTCTTC.

The chain has TRBV7-9 and TRBJ2-3; 16 bases line up with TRBD2. This CDR3 is built from 18 residues. Losses at the gene ends were 4 bases for V and 3 bases for J; bases not matched to a gene: 7. The germline V gene encodes CDR1 SEHNR and CDR2 FQNEAQ (reference sequence). CDR3 DNA sequence: TGTGCCAGCAGCTCCGGGACTAGCGGGGGGGCAGGGACAGATACGCAGTATTTT. It is translated as CASSSGTSGGAGTDTQYF.

The chain employs TRBV28 and TRBJ2-1, with a possible D match to TRBD1 (6 bases). Trimming pared 3 bases from V and 3 bases from J, leaving 15 bases between. The CDR3 runs 16 residues. Germline V CDR1 and CDR2: MDHEN, SYDVKM. CDR3 amino acids: CASSFGTGHIYNEQFF. CDR3 sequence (DNA): TGTGCCAGCAGTTTTGGGACGGGACACATCTACAATGAGCAGTTCTTC.

This chain joins TRBV9 and TRBJ2-1; the match to TRBD2 covers 12 bases. The V and J ends lost 3 bases and 7 bases, in that order; junction bases with no gene match: 5. This CDR3 is 15 amino acids long. Germline values: CDR1 SGDLS, CDR2 YYNGEE. CDR3 nucleotide sequence: TGTGCCAGCAGCGCGACTAGCGGGGGTGGGAATGAGCAGTTCTTC. Protein: CASSATSGGGNEQFF. The complete variable domain, with remaining parts taken from reference TRBV9 and TRBJ2-1, reads DSGVTQTPKHLITATGQRVTLRCSPRSGDLSVYWYQQSLDQGLQFLIQYYNGEERAKGNILERFSAQQFPDLHSELNLSSLELGDSALYFCASSATSGGGNEQFFGPGTRLTVL.

This clone was counted between two and nine times. The chain joins TRBV2 to TRBJ1-1; 8 bases align to TRBD1. The length of the CDR3 is 14 residues. From germline, CDR1 is SNHLY and CDR2 FYNNEI. After removal of 6 bases from V and 5 bases from J, the junction contained 8 bases not matched to a gene. CDR3 nucleotide sequence: TGTGCCAGCAGAACACAGGGGGATGGGACTGAAGCTTTCTTT. Translating gives CASRTQGDGTEAFF. The full variable domain, rest sourced from reference TRBV2 and TRBJ1-1, is EPEVTQTPSHQVTQMGQEVILRCVPISNHLYFYWYRQILGQKVEFLVSFYNNEISEKSEIFDDQFSVERPDGSNFTLKIRSTKLEDSAMYFCASRTQGDGTEAFFGQGTRLTVV.

As DNA, the CDR3 is TGTGCCAGCAGTTACTCGACCCCGCAGGGGAGTTCACCCCTCCACTTT. As protein: CASSYSTPQGSSPLHF. The chain couples TRBV6-5 to TRBJ1-6, with D possibly being TRBD1 (6 bases). This CDR3 spans 16 amino acids. V lost 0 bases to trimming and J lost 9 bases, with 15 bases between them. The V gene's germline CDR1 is MNHEY and CDR2 SVGAGI.

This clone showed up just once. The genes are TRBV11-3 and TRBJ2-2; D is undetermined. V gave up 3 bases and J gave up 4 bases, with 3 bases separating them. This CDR3 is 12 amino acids long. CDR1 and CDR2 (germline): SGHNT, YENEEA. The CDR3 nucleotides read TGTGCCAGCAGCTTCAGCACCGGGGAGCTGTTTTTT. Residues: CASSFSTGELFF. Drawing the rest from reference TRBV11-3 and TRBJ2-2, the complete variable domain is EAGVVQSPRYKIIEKKQPVAFWCNPISGHNTLYWYLQNLGQGPELLIRYENEEAVDDSQLPKDRFSAERLKGVDSTLKIQPAELGDSAVYLCASSFSTGELFFGEGSRLTVL.

This clone came up once. This sequence joins TRBV12-5 and TRBJ1-5; 9 bases are a match to TRBD1. The J segment lost 4 bases and the V segment lost 1 base, leaving 5 bases of the junction unmatched. Germline V gives CDR1 LGHNT, CDR2 FRNRAP. This CDR3 is 16 amino acids long. The CDR3 DNA reads TGTGCTAGTGGTTTGGGCGGGACAGGGATGAATCAGCCCCAGCATTTT. Protein product: CASGLGGTGMNQPQHF.

The chain couples TRBV11-2 to TRBJ2-5; D gene ambiguous. Germline CDR1 and CDR2: SGHAT and FQNNGV. This CDR3 is 13 amino acids long. V lost 2 bases, J lost 4 bases, and 8 bases lay in between. The CDR3 loop reads CASSLLRAETQYF. As DNA, the CDR3 is TGTGCCAGCAGCTTATTGCGCGCAGAGACCCAGTACTTC.

This clone was observed a handful of times. The gene calls are TRBV6-4 and TRBJ2-6; a possible D gene is TRBD1 (6 bases). The germline gives CDR1 MRHNA, CDR2 SNTAGT. This CDR3 region has 16 residues. Trimming took 3 bases from V and 1 from J, leaving 10 bases between them. The chain's CDR3 is CASSEIGGSGANVLTF. The CDR3 DNA reads as TGTGCCAGCAGTGAAATAGGGGGATCTGGGGCCAACGTCCTGACTTTC.

This clone was seen a few times. The sample has other DNA sequences that encode this CDR3 too. The chain carries TRBV29-1 and TRBJ2-7, with 9 positions matching TRBD1. Germline V gene data show CDR1 as SQVTM and CDR2 as ANQGSEA. V gave up 6 bases and J gave up 2 bases; unmatched junction bases: 2. The CDR3 has 12 residues. For the CDR3, the DNA is TGCAGCGTAGGGACAGGGACCTACGAGCAGTACTTC. It yields the protein CSVGTGTYEQYF.

The V call is TRBV9, the J call TRBJ2-5, with TRBD2 identical over 7 bases. The assigned J gene may be wrong: the sequence end matches TRBJ2-7 better. The V gene's germline CDR1 is SGDLS and CDR2 YYNGEE. The length of the CDR3 is 14 residues. DNA for the CDR3: TGTGCCAGCAGCGTAACGGGAGGTATAAACGAGCAGTACTTC. Translation gives CASSVTGGINEQYF.

This chain joins TRBV6-5 and TRBJ1-6, with a weak D call TRBD1 (5 bases). Germline V gene data show CDR1 as MNHEY and CDR2 as SVGAGI. Trimming pared 2 bases from V and 7 bases from J, leaving 9 bases between. This CDR3 contains 14 residues. The CDR3 DNA sequence: TGTGCCAGCAGTTACACGGGGGGGAATTCACCCCTCCACTTT. As protein: CASSYTGGNSPLHF.

The chain has TRBV5-1 and TRBJ2-5, with TRBD1 matching over 8 bases. Germline V gene sequence: CDR1 SGHRS, CDR2 YFSETQ. V shed 3 bases and J 3 bases; nucleotides not matched to a gene: 4. The CDR3 consists of 14 residues. CDR3 coding DNA: TGCGCCAGCAGCTCCACAGGGGGGAAAGAGACCCAGTACTTC. This translates into CASSSTGGKETQYF.

This clone was seen a handful of times. The chain has TRBV7-6 and TRBJ2-2; D gene ambiguous. This CDR3 contains 13 residues. Between the trimmed V and J ends, which lost 1 base and 7 bases, there was a span of 7 bases. The germline V gene encodes CDR1 SGHVS and CDR2 FNYEAQ. The CDR3: CASSLVAFGELFF. CDR3 nucleotides: TGTGCCAGCAGCTTAGTGGCCTTCGGGGAGCTGTTTTTT.

The chain links TRBV7-8 to TRBJ2-1, with 11 bases aligning to TRBD2. CDR3 size: 16 residues. The trim removed 1 base at V and 7 bases at J, leaving 6 bases unmatched. Germline-derived CDR1 and CDR2 are SGHVS and FQNEAQ. Here the CDR3 DNA reads TGTGCCAGCAGCTTAGTGAGCCCTAGCGGGGGGAATGAGCAGTTCTTC. It specifies CASSLVSPSGGNEQFF.

V and J are TRBV7-2 and TRBJ2-1; 13 positions match TRBD2. The CDR3 is 18 amino acids. The V gene end was trimmed by 0 bases and the J gene end by 7 bases; junction bases not matched to a gene: 9. CDR1 is SGHTA, CDR2 FQGNSA, per germline. This CDR3 is CASSLAVLGLAGRNEQFF. The CDR3 DNA reads TGTGCCAGCAGCTTAGCAGTTTTGGGACTAGCGGGAAGGAATGAGCAGTTCTTC.

The chain uses TRBV9 and TRBJ2-3, with D maybe TRBD1 (8 bases). This CDR3 is 16 amino acids long. In germline, CDR1 is SGDLS, CDR2 YYNGEE. V was shortened by 4 bases and J by 2 bases, with 17 bases between the two germline ends. In DNA form, the CDR3 reads TGTGCCAGCAGCTCCCGCGGGGGACAGGTCACAGATACGCAGTATTTT. This sequence encodes CASSSRGGQVTDTQYF.

This clone was seen a handful of times. V and J are TRBV6-1 and TRBJ1-2; tentative D call: TRBD1 (6 bases). CDR1 and CDR2 from the germline V gene are MNHNS and SASEGT. The CDR3 covers 15 residues. V was clipped by 1 base and J by 1 base, with 10 bases between them. Here the CDR3 DNA reads TGTGCCAGCAGTGAAGGGACAGCCAATAACTATGGCTACACCTTC. It translates to CASSEGTANNYGYTF.

This chain uses TRBV5-6 with TRBJ1-1; D is uncertain. Germline CDR1 SGHDT, CDR2 YYEEEE. V shed 0 bases and J shed 1 base, with 10 bases lying between them. The CDR3 contains 15 residues. CDR3 nucleotides: TGTGCCAGCAGCTTGGTTATTGGCGGGAACACTGAAGCTTTCTTT. It yields the protein CASSLVIGGNTEAFF.

The gene calls are TRBV29-1 and TRBJ1-2; 8 bases are a match to TRBD1. CDR1 and CDR2 (germline): SQVTM, ANQGSEA. This CDR3 comprises 15 residues. Trimming removed 7 bases from V and 4 bases from J; junction bases left unmatched: 14. The DNA for the CDR3 is TGCAGCGCCGGGACAGGTACCAACCCCCTCTATGGCTACACCTTC. Amino acids: CSAGTGTNPLYGYTF. The full variable domain, with the rest looked up from reference TRBV29-1 and TRBJ1-2, is SAVISQKPSRDICQRGTSLTIQCQVDSQVTMMFWYRQQPGQSLTLIATANQGSEATYESGFVIDKFPISRPNLTFSTLTVSNMSPEDSSIYLCSAGTGTNPLYGYTFGSGTRLTVV.

The J gene is TRBJ2-7, the V gene TRBV5-5; 7 bases fit TRBD1. Germline V gene sequence: CDR1 SGHKS, CDR2 YYEKEE (reference sequence). This CDR3 has 14 residues. Trimming removed 3 bases from V and 7 bases from J; junction bases left unmatched: 10. The CDR3 DNA reads TGTGCCAGCAGCTCGTCGACAGGGACGGGAGAGCAGTACTTC. Amino acids: CASSSSTGTGEQYF.

J is TRBJ2-3 and V is TRBV12-5, with D maybe TRBD1 (5 bases). The CDR3 loop spans 14 amino acids. CDR1 is LGHNT and CDR2 is FRNRAP in the germline V gene. Trimming cost V 2 bases and J 1 base, with 7 bases left between them. CDR3 DNA sequence: TGTGCTAGTGGTTTGCCCAGGGGCACAGATACGCAGTATTTT. It encodes CASGLPRGTDTQYF.

Written as DNA, the CDR3 is TGTGCCAGTAGCTCCCTGGCGGGAGTAGACGAGCAGTACTTC. It yields the protein CASSSLAGVDEQYF. The chain combines TRBV19 with TRBJ2-7, with TRBD2 matching over 7 bases. This CDR3 is built from 14 residues. J gave up 5 bases and V 6 bases, and 10 bases lay outside the gene matches. Germline V lookup: CDR1 LNHDA, CDR2 SQIVND (reference sequence).

This clone showed up just once. The chain is built from TRBV5-8 and TRBJ2-5; TRBD2 might be the D (6 bases). The CDR3 consists of 14 residues. V lost 3 bases to trimming and J lost 1 base, with 10 bases between them. From germline, CDR1 is SGHTS and CDR2 YDEGEE. As DNA, the CDR3 is TGTGCCAGCAGCTCCGGGACTTTCCAAGAGACCCAGTACTTC. Protein sequence: CASSSGTFQETQYF. Based on the CDR3 plus reference TRBV5-8 and TRBJ2-5, the full variable domain is EAGVTQSPTHLIKTRGQQATLRCSPISGHTSVYWYQQALGLGLQFLLWYDEGEERNRGNFPPRFSGRQFPNYSSELNVNALELEDSALYLCASSSGTFQETQYFGPGTRLLVL.